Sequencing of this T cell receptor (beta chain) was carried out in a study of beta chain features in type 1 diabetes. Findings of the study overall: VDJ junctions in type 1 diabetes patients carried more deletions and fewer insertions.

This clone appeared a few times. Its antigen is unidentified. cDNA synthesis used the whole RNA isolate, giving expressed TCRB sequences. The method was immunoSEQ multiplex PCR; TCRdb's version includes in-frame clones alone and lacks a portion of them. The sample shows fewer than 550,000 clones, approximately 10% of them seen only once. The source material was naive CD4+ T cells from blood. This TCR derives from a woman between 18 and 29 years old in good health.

CDR3 DNA sequence: TGTGCCAGCAGTGAATCAGGACGACTACAGTTCTTC. Translated: CASSESGRLQFF. This chain uses TRBV2 with TRBJ2-1, with a tentative D call TRBD2 (5 bases). V was shortened by 2 bases and J by 13 bases, with 12 bases between the two germline ends. This CDR3 has 12 residues. Germline CDR1 is SNHLY and CDR2 is FYNNEI.